These 26 T cell receptor beta chains share one sample of origin, sequenced in a study of neurological immune-mediated disorders. One entry per CDR3 protein results from TCRdb running MiXCR on the 5' RACE reads. The sample records about 66,000 distinct CDR3 sequences, under 5% being singletons. The specimen sequenced was PBMCs. The source of these receptors is a man aged 30 to 45 with multiple sclerosis.

As for this clonotype: This could be a read error, since a much larger clone is one nucleotide away. The chain uses TRBV12-3 or TRBV12-4 and TRBJ2-2, with TRBD2 as a possible D gene (5 bases). There are 11 residues in the CDR3. CDR3 region: CASSHTGELLF. The CDR3 DNA is TGTGCCAGCAGCCATACCGGGGAGCTGTTATTT.

The V gene is TRBV27, the J gene TRBJ1-2, with D tentatively TRBD1 (6 bases). In germline, CDR1 is MNHEY, CDR2 SMNVEV (reference sequence). V was trimmed by 3 bases and J by 5 bases, leaving 16 bases between them. The CDR3 runs to 15 residues. CDR3 residues: CASSLKGEVRYGYTF. The CDR3 nucleotides read TGTGCCAGCAGTTTGAAGGGGGAAGTTCGATATGGCTACACCTTC.

This sequence joins TRBV28 and TRBJ2-1; 8 nucleotides align to TRBD2. The CDR3 is 16 residues long. V lost 3 bases, J lost 2 bases, and 6 bases stayed unmatched. The V gene's germline CDR1 is MDHEN and CDR2 SYDVKM. CDR3 nucleotide sequence: TGTGCCAGCAGTTTCGCGGCGGGGGGTACCTACAATGAGCAGTTCTTC. Protein: CASSFAAGGTYNEQFF. Full variable domain (missing parts from reference TRBV28 and TRBJ2-1): DVKVTQSSRYLVKRTGEKVFLECVQDMDHENMFWYRQDPGLGLRLIYFSYDVKMKEKGDIPEGYSVSREKKERFSLILESASTNQTSMYLCASSFAAGGTYNEQFFGPGTRLTVL.

This chain uses TRBV19 with TRBJ1-1, with D possibly TRBD1 on 6 matching bases. The germline V and J ends were trimmed by 6 bases and 1 base, with 15 bases remaining between them. This CDR3 comprises 15 residues. Looked up from germline, CDR1 is LNHDA and CDR2 is SQIVND (reference sequence). In nucleotides, the CDR3 is TGTGCCAGTAGCGGAGAGACAGGCGGGAACACTGAAGCTTTCTTT. It yields the protein CASSGETGGNTEAFF.

Ten or more counts support this clonotype. J is TRBJ1-1 and V is TRBV6-2 or TRBV6-3, with D unclear. CDR3 size: 15 residues. Trimming took off 2 bases at V and 1 base at J, with 11 bases between the two ends. From germline, CDR1 is MNHEY and CDR2 SVGEGT. The CDR3 loop reads CASSYARTGNTEAFF. In DNA, the CDR3 is TGTGCCAGCAGTTACGCAAGGACGGGGAACACTGAAGCTTTCTTT.

This chain joins TRBV2 and TRBJ1-5, with D tentatively TRBD1 (5 bases). The CDR3 has 15 amino acids. Trimming pared 7 bases from V and 2 bases from J, leaving 15 bases between. The germline V gene encodes CDR1 SNHLY and CDR2 FYNNEI. The CDR3 DNA reads as TGTGCCAGCAATTTTCAGGGTAAGGGCAATCAGCCCCAGCATTTT. Amino acids: CASNFQGKGNQPQHF.

This clonotype was seen at least ten times. This chain connects TRBV7-9 to TRBJ2-7, with D possibly being TRBD2 (6 bases). With 6 bases removed from V and 0 bases from J, the gap between germline ends came to 12 bases. Germline loops: CDR1 SEHNR, CDR2 FQNEAQ (reference sequence). The CDR3 is 14 residues long. Written as DNA, the CDR3 is TGTGCCAGCAGTAATTGGGGGGACTCCTACGAGCAGTACGTC. This translates into CASSNWGDSYEQYV.

This clonotype appeared many times. V usage is TRBV2 and J usage is TRBJ2-2; the D is unclear. Trimming took off 10 bases at V and 2 bases at J, with 5 bases between the two ends. The CDR3 has 11 amino acids. The V gene's germline CDR1 is SNHLY and CDR2 FYNNEI. The CDR3 bases are TGTGCCACCCAAAACACCGGGGAGCTGTTTTTT. Protein product: CATQNTGELFF.

The count of this clonotype is one. This chain connects TRBV20-1 to TRBJ2-2; 7 bases map to TRBD1. The J segment lost 2 bases and the V segment lost 3 bases, leaving 15 bases of the junction unmatched. The CDR3 runs to 18 residues. In germline, CDR1 is DFQATT, CDR2 SNEGSKA (reference sequence). Here the CDR3 reads CSARTPTGRSYNTGELFF. For the CDR3, the DNA is TGCAGTGCTAGGACCCCGACAGGGCGCTCTTACAACACCGGGGAGCTGTTTTTT.

The genes are TRBV7-8 and TRBJ1-1, with D unresolved. The V gene lost 3 bases and the J gene lost 5 bases, with 7 bases spanning the gap. Germline lookup yields CDR1 SGHVS and CDR2 FQNEAQ. The CDR3 is 12 residues long. The DNA of the CDR3 is TGTGCCAGCAGCTTGGTGAGGACTGAAGCTTTCTTT. The encoded protein is CASSLVRTEAFF.

This clonotype was seen repeatedly, ten times or more. The chain has TRBV24-1 and TRBJ2-6, with D uncertain. V shed 3 bases and J shed 4 bases, with 6 bases lying between them. The CDR3 is 14 residues long. The V gene's germline CDR1 is KGHDR and CDR2 SFDVKD. CDR3 sequence (DNA): TGTGCCACCAGTGATGCTTCAGGGGCCAACGTCCTGACTTTC. It codes for CATSDASGANVLTF.

This clonotype was picked up many times. The chain couples TRBV5-1 to TRBJ2-7; D might be TRBD2 (6 bases). Germline loops: CDR1 SGHRS, CDR2 YFSETQ. V dropped 4 bases and J dropped 5 bases, with 13 bases sitting between them. The CDR3 consists of 13 residues. The chain's CDR3 is CASSPIGGDEQYF. CDR3 DNA: TGCGCCAGCAGCCCTATAGGAGGGGACGAGCAGTACTTC.

The sample holds many counts of this clonotype. The genes are TRBV5-1 and TRBJ1-1; D ambiguous. The CDR3 spans 17 residues. CDR1 is SGHRS and CDR2 is YFSETQ in the germline V gene. The germline V and J ends were trimmed by 0 bases and 0 bases, with 15 bases remaining between them. Here the CDR3 DNA reads TGCGCCAGCAGCTTGGAGGAAAGACGGCTCATGAACACTGAAGCTTTCTTT. Its protein product is CASSLEERRLMNTEAFF.

This clonotype was seen many times. V is TRBV5-8 and J is TRBJ2-4; tentatively, D is TRBD1 or TRBD2 (5 bases each). V shed 2 bases and J shed 1 base, with 10 bases lying between them. Germline V CDR1 and CDR2: SGHTS, YDEGEE. This CDR3 has 15 amino acids. CDR3 coding DNA: TGTGCCAGCAGCTTTCGCTGGGGGGCCAAAAACATTCAGTACTTC. Protein product: CASSFRWGAKNIQYF.

This clonotype was seen repeatedly, ten times or more. The chain employs TRBV20-1 and TRBJ2-3; 16 bases match TRBD2. The CDR3 consists of 18 residues. CDR1 is DFQATT, CDR2 SNEGSKA, per germline (reference sequence). V dropped 0 bases and J dropped 6; count of bases not matched to a gene: 9. CDR3 in amino acids: CSARDSGLAGGLPDTQYF. The CDR3 DNA is TGCAGTGCTAGAGACTCGGGACTAGCGGGGGGGCTCCCTGATACGCAGTATTTT.

This clonotype was seen repeatedly, ten times or more. J is TRBJ1-1 and V is TRBV11-2, with TRBD1 as a possible D gene (5 bases). V lost 5 bases, J lost 0 bases, and 13 bases lay in between. This CDR3 contains 15 residues. Germline-derived CDR1 and CDR2 are SGHAT and FQNNGV. DNA of the CDR3: TGTGCCAGCAGCCCGAAGACAGTAATGAACACTGAAGCTTTCTTT. Its protein product is CASSPKTVMNTEAFF.

This clonotype was seen many times. The chain employs TRBV6-5 and TRBJ2-1; D perhaps matches TRBD2 (5 bases). Germline V gene data show CDR1 as MNHEY and CDR2 as SVGAGI. The CDR3 has 13 residues. V was cut by 7 bases and J by 5 bases, with 12 bases left in between. CDR3 bases: TGTGCCAGCATCGGCCCGGAGGACAATGAGCAGTTCTTC. It codes for CASIGPEDNEQFF.

The chain uses TRBV6-1 and TRBJ2-1; D may be TRBD1 (6 bases). CDR1 and CDR2 from the germline V gene are MNHNS and SASEGT. Trimming stripped 6 bases from V and 6 bases from J, with 15 bases between. The CDR3 has 14 amino acids. The CDR3 coding sequence is TGTGCCAGCAGGATTCTGACAGGCCTCAATGAGCAGTTCTTC. This encodes CASRILTGLNEQFF.

This clonotype was picked up many times. The genes are TRBV5-1 and TRBJ1-1; D gene ambiguous. The CDR3 contains 16 residues. With 1 base removed from V and 4 bases from J, the gap between germline ends came to 17 bases. Germline V gene lookup returns CDR1 SGHRS and CDR2 YFSETQ. The CDR3 DNA is TGCGCCAGCAGCTTGTCTTATCATCGGGGAGGCACTGAAGCTTTCTTT. Protein: CASSLSYHRGGTEAFF.

The gene calls are TRBV2 and TRBJ2-1; D ambiguous. CDR1 is SNHLY, CDR2 FYNNEI, per germline. The CDR3 sequence is 11 residues long. Trimming pared 6 bases from V and 10 bases from J, leaving 10 bases between. The CDR3 DNA sequence: TGTGCCAGCAGACCGACACTAGAGCAGTTCTTC. The encoded protein is CASRPTLEQFF.

The chain joins TRBV6-6 to TRBJ1-1; D unresolved. Trimming cost V 2 bases and J 0 bases, with 10 bases left between them. The germline V gene has CDR1 MNHNY and CDR2 SVGAGI (reference sequence). CDR3 length: 15 residues. CDR3 loop: CASSYRAGVNTEAFF. The CDR3, as DNA: TGTGCCAGCAGTTACCGGGCCGGGGTGAACACTGAAGCTTTCTTT.

This clonotype appeared many times. The chain is built from TRBV27 and TRBJ1-6; D remains ambiguous. Trimming removed 6 bases from V and 7 bases from J, with 16 bases in between. The CDR3 spans 15 residues. Germline CDR1 MNHEY, CDR2 SMNVEV (reference sequence). The CDR3 loop is CASSPLGGRNSPLHF. CDR3 nucleotide sequence: TGTGCCAGCAGCCCCCTGGGAGGGAGGAATTCACCCCTCCACTTT.

This clonotype was observed at least ten times. The rearrangement joins TRBV20-1 to TRBJ2-3; 8 nucleotides agree with TRBD2. Germline-derived CDR1 and CDR2 are DFQATT and SNEGSKA (reference sequence). V trimming: 4 bases; J trimming: 2 bases; junction bases outside the gene matches: 8. The CDR3 is made up of 15 amino acids. The CDR3, as DNA: TGCAGTGCTACCTCCGGGCGGGGGGTCACAGATACGCAGTATTTT. This translates into CSATSGRGVTDTQYF.

The J gene is TRBJ2-2, the V gene TRBV24-1; 8 positions agree with TRBD1. From germline, CDR1 is KGHDR and CDR2 SFDVKD. The CDR3 extends over 17 amino acids. J lost 6 bases, V lost 1 base, and 9 bases had no gene match. DNA for the CDR3: TGTGCCACCAGTGATTTTACTGTGACAGGGGATCCCGGGGAGCTGTTTTTT. It codes for CATSDFTVTGDPGELFF.

This clonotype has ten or more counts. The chain uses TRBV9 and TRBJ1-1; D might be TRBD1 (5 bases). Germline-derived CDR1 and CDR2 are SGDLS and YYNGEE. CDR3 length: 15 amino acids. V lost 4 bases and J lost 4, with 17 bases in between. This chain's CDR3 is CASSSGPQAATEAFF. CDR3 sequence (DNA): TGTGCCAGCAGCTCCGGGCCACAGGCGGCCACTGAAGCTTTCTTT.

This clonotype was seen at least ten times. This sequence joins TRBV6-2 or TRBV6-3 and TRBJ1-5; 11 nucleotides line up with TRBD1. V dropped 5 bases and J dropped 7; count of bases not matched to a gene: 28. The CDR3 extends over 22 amino acids. Germline CDR1 reads MNHEY; CDR2 reads SVGEGT. CDR3: CASSPRFFPKPGQGGVYQPQHF. The CDR3, as DNA: TGTGCCAGCAGTCCCCGTTTTTTTCCTAAACCGGGACAGGGGGGGGTGTACCAGCCCCAGCATTTT.